These 16 T cell receptor beta chains were all obtained from the same sample, sequenced in a study of T cell clones after liver transplantation. Only in-frame clones appear in the TCRdb table, and some are missing; sequencing was by immunoSEQ multiplex PCR. The table records about 100,000 clones, 75% to 90% of them present only once. The sample consisted of CD4+ T cells from blood, taken before liver transplant. All receptors come from a human donor who received a liver transplant.

In nucleotides, the CDR3 is TGTGCCAGCAGTCACAGGGGTGGTGAAGCTTTCTTT. Translating gives CASSHRGGEAFF. The V and J genes are TRBV6-5 and TRBJ1-1, with 7 bases aligning to TRBD1. V shed 5 bases, J shed 7 bases, and the junction held 4 bases outside the gene matches. Germline V gene sequence: CDR1 MNHEY, CDR2 SVGAGI. CDR3 size: 12 residues.

This chain uses TRBV6-5 with TRBJ1-6; D might be TRBD1 (5 bases). V shed 2 bases and J shed 10 bases, with 15 bases lying between them. The CDR3 covers 15 residues. Germline V lookup: CDR1 MNHEY, CDR2 SVGAGI. The CDR3 loop reads CASSYGGGGGSPLHF. The CDR3 DNA reads as TGTGCCAGCAGTTACGGTGGGGGGGGAGGATCACCCCTCCACTTT.

This clone was seen more than once but under ten times. The chain has TRBV10-3 and TRBJ2-7, with a possible D match to TRBD2 (5 bases). The CDR3 totals 13 residues. Trimming removed 6 bases from V and 2 bases from J, with 11 bases in between. Per germline, CDR1 ENHRY and CDR2 SYGVKD. The CDR3 sequence is CAISIGMTYEQYF. The CDR3 nucleotides read TGTGCCATCAGCATCGGGATGACCTACGAGCAGTACTTC.

The V and J genes are TRBV5-1 and TRBJ1-4; TRBD1 aligns across 8 bases. The germline gives CDR1 SGHRS, CDR2 YFSETQ. The V gene end was trimmed by 4 bases and the J gene end by 8 bases; junction bases not matched to a gene: 10. This CDR3 is 15 amino acids long. CDR3 loop: CASSPPGGMGEKLFF. The CDR3 DNA follows: TGCGCCAGCAGCCCCCCAGGGGGCATGGGGGAAAAACTGTTTTTT.

The CDR3: CASSIYSGRTDTQYF. In DNA form, the CDR3 reads TGTGCCAGTAGTATATATAGCGGACGCACAGATACGCAGTATTTT. This chain uses TRBV19 with TRBJ2-3; TRBD2 is a possible D gene (6 bases). This CDR3 has 15 amino acids. V gave up 2 bases and J gave up 1 base, with 10 bases separating them. CDR1 and CDR2 from the germline V gene are LNHDA and SQIVND (reference sequence).

The V and J genes are TRBV6-1 and TRBJ1-4, with D uncertain. V lost 2 bases and J 0 bases, leaving 13 bases between the germline ends. The CDR3 is made up of 17 amino acids. Germline values: CDR1 MNHNS, CDR2 SASEGT. CDR3 residues: CASSESWFGTTNEKLFF. CDR3 DNA: TGTGCCAGCAGTGAATCGTGGTTTGGGACAACTAATGAAAAACTGTTTTTT.

CDR3 in DNA: TGTGCCAGCAGTTCCCGTAGGGGCGCGGACACTGAAGCTTTCTTT. Translation gives CASSSRRGADTEAFF. J is TRBJ1-1 and V is TRBV6-6, with D possibly being TRBD1 (5 bases). The V and J ends lost 4 bases and 3 bases respectively, with 15 bases between them. Germline V gene lookup returns CDR1 MNHNY and CDR2 SVGAGI (reference sequence). CDR3 size: 15 residues.

This chain uses TRBV6-1 with TRBJ2-3, with D perhaps assigned TRBD1 or TRBD2 (5 bases each). CDR1 and CDR2 from the germline V gene are MNHNS and SASEGT. CDR3 length: 14 residues. The V gene lost 0 bases and the J gene lost 7 bases, with 11 bases spanning the gap. CDR3: CASSEAGPPNTQYF. Here the CDR3 DNA reads TGTGCCAGCAGTGAAGCGGGACCTCCCAATACGCAGTATTTT.

This chain links TRBV6-8 with TRBJ2-7; D may be TRBD2 (6 bases). The germline V and J ends were trimmed by 8 bases and 0 bases, with 26 bases remaining between them. Germline CDR1 MNHGY, CDR2 SAAAGT. The CDR3 runs 18 residues. The CDR3 region is CASSWSSGFLFDSYEQYF. Written as DNA, the CDR3 is TGTGCCAGCTCCTGGAGTAGCGGCTTCCTGTTCGACTCCTACGAGCAGTACTTC.

The gene calls are TRBV18 and TRBJ2-7; 7 bases are shared with TRBD2. This CDR3 region has 18 residues. The V and J ends lost 2 bases and 3 bases, in that order; junction bases with no gene match: 16. In germline, CDR1 is KGHSH, CDR2 LQKENI. This chain's CDR3 is CASSPSSRSGSGVYEQYF. The DNA of the CDR3 is TGTGCCAGCTCACCAAGCTCACGGTCCGGGAGCGGGGTCTACGAGCAGTACTTC. The entire variable domain, with the rest obtained from reference TRBV18 and TRBJ2-7, is as follows: NAGVMQNPRHLVRRRGQEARLRCSPMKGHSHVYWYRQLPEEGLKFMVYLQKENIIDESGMPKERFSAEFPKEGPSILRIQQVVRGDSAAYFCASSPSSRSGSGVYEQYFGPGTRLTVT.

V is TRBV27 and J is TRBJ2-7; tentative D call: TRBD2 (6 bases). V was clipped by 2 bases and J by 2 bases, with 13 bases between them. The germline CDR1 and CDR2 sequences are MNHEY and SMNVEV (reference sequence). CDR3 length equals 15 residues. CDR3 protein: CASSLQPSVAYEQYF. DNA of the CDR3: TGTGCCAGCAGTTTACAGCCTAGCGTCGCCTACGAGCAGTACTTC.

The V and J genes are TRBV5-1 and TRBJ2-2; the D gene is possibly TRBD1 (5 bases). The CDR3 consists of 15 residues. The V gene lost 0 bases and the J gene lost 1 base, with 7 bases spanning the gap. The germline V gene encodes CDR1 SGHRS and CDR2 YFSETQ. The CDR3 reads CASSLATENTGELFF. The DNA for the CDR3 is TGCGCCAGCAGCTTGGCGACAGAGAACACCGGGGAGCTGTTTTTT.

The chain has TRBV19 and TRBJ2-3; tentatively, D is TRBD2 (5 bases). Germline V gives CDR1 LNHDA, CDR2 SQIVND (reference sequence). V lost 3 bases and J lost 1, with 8 bases in between. The CDR3 has 14 residues. The CDR3 DNA follows: TGTGCCAGTAGTATTACCGGGGGCACAGATACGCAGTATTTT. It specifies CASSITGGTDTQYF.

The rearrangement uses TRBV7-2 and TRBJ1-1, with a possible D match to TRBD1 (5 bases). This CDR3 region has 16 residues. V gave up 5 bases and J gave up 5 bases, with 21 bases separating them. Germline CDR1 is SGHTA and CDR2 is FQGNSA. The CDR3 is CASSPGRGNGNTEAFF. The CDR3 DNA is TGTGCCAGCAGCCCCGGGAGGGGAAATGGGAATACTGAAGCTTTCTTT.

This chain links TRBV21-1 with TRBJ1-5. TRBV21-1 is termed a pseudogene. This CDR3 spans 16 amino acids. The CDR3 here is CASSKREKRGKQPQHF. The CDR3 DNA sequence: TGTGCCAGCAGCAAAAGGGAGAAAAGGGGCAAACAGCCCCAGCATTTT.

The V call is TRBV7-3, the J call TRBJ2-1, with TRBD1 as a possible D gene (5 bases). Germline CDR1 and CDR2: SGHTA and FQGTGA. This CDR3 comprises 14 residues. The V end lost 1 base, the J end lost 3 bases, and 7 bases lay between the germline ends. The CDR3 reads CASSLRQGYNEQFF. The CDR3 DNA is TGTGCCAGCAGCTTAAGGCAGGGCTACAATGAGCAGTTCTTC. Full variable domain (missing parts from reference TRBV7-3 and TRBJ2-1): GAGVSQTPSNKVTEKGKYVELRCDPISGHTALYWYRQSLGQGPEFLIYFQGTGAADDSGLPNDRFFAVRPEGSVSTLKIQRTERGDSAVYLCASSLRQGYNEQFFGPGTRLTVL.